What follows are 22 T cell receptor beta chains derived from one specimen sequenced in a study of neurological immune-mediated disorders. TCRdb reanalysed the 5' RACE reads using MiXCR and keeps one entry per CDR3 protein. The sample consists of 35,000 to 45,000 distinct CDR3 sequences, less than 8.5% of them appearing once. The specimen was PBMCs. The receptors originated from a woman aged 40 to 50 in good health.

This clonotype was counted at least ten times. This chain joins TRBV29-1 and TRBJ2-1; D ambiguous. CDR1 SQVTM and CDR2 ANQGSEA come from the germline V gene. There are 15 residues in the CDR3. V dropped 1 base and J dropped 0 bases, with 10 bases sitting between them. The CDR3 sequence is CSVEVASSSYNEQFF. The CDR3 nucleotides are TGCAGCGTTGAAGTAGCTTCGAGCTCCTACAATGAGCAGTTCTTC.

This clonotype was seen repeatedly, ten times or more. CDR3: CASSQGTSGSETQYF. The DNA of the CDR3 is TGCGCCAGCAGCCAAGGGACTAGCGGGAGTGAGACCCAGTACTTC. The chain joins TRBV4-1 to TRBJ2-5, with 13 nucleotides matching TRBD2. CDR3 size: 15 residues. CDR1 MGHRA and CDR2 YSYEKL come from the germline V gene. Trimming removed 1 base from V and 5 bases from J; junction bases left unmatched: 1.

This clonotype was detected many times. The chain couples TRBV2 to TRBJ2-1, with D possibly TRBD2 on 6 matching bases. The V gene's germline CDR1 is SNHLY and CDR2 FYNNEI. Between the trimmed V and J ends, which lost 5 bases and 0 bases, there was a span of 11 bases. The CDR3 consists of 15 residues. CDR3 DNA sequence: TGTGCCAGCAGTCCGGGACTGAGCTCCTACAATGAGCAGTTCTTC. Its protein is CASSPGLSSYNEQFF.

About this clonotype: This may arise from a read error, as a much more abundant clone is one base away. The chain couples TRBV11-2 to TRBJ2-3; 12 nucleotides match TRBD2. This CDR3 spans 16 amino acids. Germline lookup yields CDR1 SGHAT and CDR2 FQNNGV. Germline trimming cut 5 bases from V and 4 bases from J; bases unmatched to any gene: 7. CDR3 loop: CASSTLLAGGSDTQYF. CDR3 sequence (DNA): TGTGCCAGCAGCACCCTACTAGCGGGAGGATCAGATACGCAGTATTTT.

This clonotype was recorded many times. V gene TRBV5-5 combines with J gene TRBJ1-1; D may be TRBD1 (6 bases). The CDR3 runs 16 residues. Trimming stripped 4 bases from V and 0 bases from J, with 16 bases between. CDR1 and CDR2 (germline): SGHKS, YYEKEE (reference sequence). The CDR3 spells CASSLSQGIMNTEAFF. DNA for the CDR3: TGTGCCAGCAGCCTATCACAGGGAATCATGAACACTGAAGCTTTCTTT.

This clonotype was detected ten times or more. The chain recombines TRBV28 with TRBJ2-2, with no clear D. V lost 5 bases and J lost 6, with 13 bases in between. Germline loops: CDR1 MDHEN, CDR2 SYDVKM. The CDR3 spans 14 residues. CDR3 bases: TGTGCCAGCAGTAGCCTTGGTGGTTCCGGGGAGCTGTTTTTT. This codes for CASSSLGGSGELFF.

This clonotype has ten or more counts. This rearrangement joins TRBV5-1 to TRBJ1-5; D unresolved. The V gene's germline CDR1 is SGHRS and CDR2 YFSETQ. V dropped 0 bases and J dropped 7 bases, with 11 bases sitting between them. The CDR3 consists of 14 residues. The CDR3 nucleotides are TGCGCCAGCAGCTTGGGGCCCAATGGGCAGCCCCAGCATTTT. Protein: CASSLGPNGQPQHF.

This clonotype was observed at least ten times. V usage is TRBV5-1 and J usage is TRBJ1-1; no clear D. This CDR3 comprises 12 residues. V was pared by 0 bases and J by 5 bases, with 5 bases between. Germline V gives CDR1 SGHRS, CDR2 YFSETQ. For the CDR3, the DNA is TGCGCCAGCAGCTTGGTAGGGACTGAAGCTTTCTTT. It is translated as CASSLVGTEAFF.

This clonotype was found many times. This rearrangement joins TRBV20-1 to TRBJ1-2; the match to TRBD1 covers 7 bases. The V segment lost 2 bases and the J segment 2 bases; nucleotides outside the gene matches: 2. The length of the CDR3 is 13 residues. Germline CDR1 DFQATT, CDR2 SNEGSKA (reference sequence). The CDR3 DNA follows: TGCAGTGCTAGATTGGGACAGAACTATGGCTACACCTTC. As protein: CSARLGQNYGYTF.

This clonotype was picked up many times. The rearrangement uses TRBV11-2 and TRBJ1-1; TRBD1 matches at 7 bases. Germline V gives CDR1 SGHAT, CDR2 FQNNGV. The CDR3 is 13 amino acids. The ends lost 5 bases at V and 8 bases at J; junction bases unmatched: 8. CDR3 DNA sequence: TGTGCCAGCAGCGTCGGACAGGCTCTCGAAGCTTTCTTT. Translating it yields CASSVGQALEAFF. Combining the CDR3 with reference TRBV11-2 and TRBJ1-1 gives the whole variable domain EAGVAQSPRYKIIEKRQSVAFWCNPISGHATLYWYQQILGQGPKLLIQFQNNGVVDDSQLPKDRFSAERLKGVDSTLKIQPAKLEDSAVYLCASSVGQALEAFFGQGTRLTVV.

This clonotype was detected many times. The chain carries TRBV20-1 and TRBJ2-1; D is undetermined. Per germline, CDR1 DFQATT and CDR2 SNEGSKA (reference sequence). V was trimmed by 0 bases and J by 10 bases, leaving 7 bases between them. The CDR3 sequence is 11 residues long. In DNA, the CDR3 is TGCAGTGCTAGAGATGATCGGGAGCAGTTCTTC. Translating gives CSARDDREQFF.

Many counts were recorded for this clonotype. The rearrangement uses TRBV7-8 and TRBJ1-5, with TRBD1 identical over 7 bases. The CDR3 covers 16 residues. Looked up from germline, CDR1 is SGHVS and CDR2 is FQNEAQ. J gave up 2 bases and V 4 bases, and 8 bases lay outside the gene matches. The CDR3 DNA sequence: TGTGCCAGCAGCTCAGACAGGGTTGAGGGCAATCAGCCCCAGCATTTT. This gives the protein CASSSDRVEGNQPQHF.

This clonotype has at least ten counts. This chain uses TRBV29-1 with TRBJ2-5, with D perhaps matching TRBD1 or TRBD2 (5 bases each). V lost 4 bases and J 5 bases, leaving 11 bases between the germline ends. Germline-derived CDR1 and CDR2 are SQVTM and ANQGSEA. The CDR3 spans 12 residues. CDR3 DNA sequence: TGCAGCGTTGTGACCGGGGACGAGACCCAGTACTTC. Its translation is CSVVTGDETQYF.

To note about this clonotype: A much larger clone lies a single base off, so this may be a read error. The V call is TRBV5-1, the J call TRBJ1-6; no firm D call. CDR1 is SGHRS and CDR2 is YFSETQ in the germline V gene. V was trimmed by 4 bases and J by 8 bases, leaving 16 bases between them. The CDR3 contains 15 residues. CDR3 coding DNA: TGCGCCAGCAGCCACGCGGAGATTGGGGATTCACCCCTCCACTTT. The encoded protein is CASSHAEIGDSPLHF.

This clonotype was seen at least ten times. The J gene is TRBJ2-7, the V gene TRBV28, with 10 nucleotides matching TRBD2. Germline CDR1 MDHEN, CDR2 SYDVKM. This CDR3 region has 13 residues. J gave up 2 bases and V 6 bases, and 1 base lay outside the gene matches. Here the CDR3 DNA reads TGTGCCAGCAGGAGCGGGAGGGCCTACGAGCAGTACTTC. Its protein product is CASRSGRAYEQYF.

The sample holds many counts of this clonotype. This CDR3 is CASSLGGPANEQYV. The CDR3 DNA reads as TGTGCCAGCAGCTTGGGAGGGCCAGCGAACGAGCAGTACGTC. The V gene is TRBV7-9, the J gene TRBJ2-7, with 7 positions matching TRBD2. The CDR3 has 14 residues. The V segment lost 3 bases and the J segment 5 bases; nucleotides outside the gene matches: 7. From germline, CDR1 is SEHNR and CDR2 FQNEAQ (reference sequence).

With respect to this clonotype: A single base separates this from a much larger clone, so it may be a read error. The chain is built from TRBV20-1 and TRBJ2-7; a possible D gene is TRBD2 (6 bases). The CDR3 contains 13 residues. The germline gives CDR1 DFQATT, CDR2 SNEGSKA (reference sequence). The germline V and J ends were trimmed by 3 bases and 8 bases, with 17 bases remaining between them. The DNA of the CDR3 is TGCAGTGCTAGTCTCGACGGGACTTTGCAGCAGTACGTC. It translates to CSASLDGTLQQYV.

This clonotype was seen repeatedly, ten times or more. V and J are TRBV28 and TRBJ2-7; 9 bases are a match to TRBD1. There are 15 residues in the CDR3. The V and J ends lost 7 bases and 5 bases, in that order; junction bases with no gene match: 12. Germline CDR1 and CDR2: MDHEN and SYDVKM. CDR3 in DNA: TGTGCCAGCACCGAGTGGGGACAGGGAAAGGACGAGCAGTACTTC. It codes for CASTEWGQGKDEQYF.

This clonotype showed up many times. CDR3 nucleotides: TGTGCCAGCAGTGAGGGAGGGTCCGATCAGCCCCAGCATTTT. It yields the protein CASSEGGSDQPQHF. The rearrangement joins TRBV25-1 to TRBJ1-5, with no clear D. Trimming pared 3 bases from V and 5 bases from J, leaving 11 bases between. Germline CDR1 reads MGHDK; CDR2 reads SYGVNS. This CDR3 is 14 amino acids long.

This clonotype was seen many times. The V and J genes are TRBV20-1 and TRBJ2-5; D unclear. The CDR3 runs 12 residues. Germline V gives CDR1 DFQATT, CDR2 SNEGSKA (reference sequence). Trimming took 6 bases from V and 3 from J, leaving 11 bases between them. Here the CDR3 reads CSARPAKETQYF. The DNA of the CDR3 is TGCAGTGCGCGACCGGCTAAAGAGACCCAGTACTTC.

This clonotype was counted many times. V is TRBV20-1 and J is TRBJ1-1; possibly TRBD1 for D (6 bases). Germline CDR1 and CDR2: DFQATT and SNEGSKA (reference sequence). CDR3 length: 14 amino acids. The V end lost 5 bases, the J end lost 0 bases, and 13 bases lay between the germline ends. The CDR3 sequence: CSASEGGMNTEAFF. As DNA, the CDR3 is TGCAGTGCTTCAGAGGGGGGTATGAACACTGAAGCTTTCTTT.

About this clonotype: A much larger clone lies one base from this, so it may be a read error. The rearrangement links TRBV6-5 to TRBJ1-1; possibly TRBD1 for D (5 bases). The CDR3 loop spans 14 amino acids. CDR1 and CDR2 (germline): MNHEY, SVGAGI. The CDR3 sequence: CATSFDRKNTEAFF. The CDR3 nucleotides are TGTGCCACCAGTTTTGACAGAAAGAACACTGAAGCTTTCTTT.